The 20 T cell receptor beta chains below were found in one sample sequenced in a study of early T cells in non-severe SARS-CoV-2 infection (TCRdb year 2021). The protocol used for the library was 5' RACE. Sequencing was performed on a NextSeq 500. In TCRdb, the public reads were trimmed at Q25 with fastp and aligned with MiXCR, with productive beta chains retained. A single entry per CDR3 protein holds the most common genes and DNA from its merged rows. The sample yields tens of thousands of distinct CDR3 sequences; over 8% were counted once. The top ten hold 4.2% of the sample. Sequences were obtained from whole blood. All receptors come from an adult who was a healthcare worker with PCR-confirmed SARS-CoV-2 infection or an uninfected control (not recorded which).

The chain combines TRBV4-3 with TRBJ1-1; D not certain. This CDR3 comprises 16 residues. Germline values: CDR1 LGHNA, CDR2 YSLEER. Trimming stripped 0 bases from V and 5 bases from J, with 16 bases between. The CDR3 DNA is TGCGCCAGCAGCCAAGATCTCGAGAGGGTTAGGACTGAAGCTTTCTTT. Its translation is CASSQDLERVRTEAFF.

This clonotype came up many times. CDR3 bases: TGTGCCAGCAGTGAACAGCCGGGGTACCAAGAGACCCAGTACTTC. Protein product: CASSEQPGYQETQYF. This chain links TRBV6-1 with TRBJ2-5; possibly TRBD2 for D (5 bases). The V end lost 2 bases, the J end lost 0 bases, and 10 bases lay between the germline ends. Germline V gene data show CDR1 as MNHNS and CDR2 as SASEGT. CDR3 length: 15 amino acids.

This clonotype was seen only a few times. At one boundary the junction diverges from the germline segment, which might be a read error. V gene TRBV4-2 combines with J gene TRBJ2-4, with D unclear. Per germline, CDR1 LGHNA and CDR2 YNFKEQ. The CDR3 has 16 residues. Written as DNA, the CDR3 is TGTGCCAGCAGCCAAGATCCTGGGTTAGGGAAAAGCATTCAGTACTTC. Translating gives CASSQDPGLGKSIQYF.

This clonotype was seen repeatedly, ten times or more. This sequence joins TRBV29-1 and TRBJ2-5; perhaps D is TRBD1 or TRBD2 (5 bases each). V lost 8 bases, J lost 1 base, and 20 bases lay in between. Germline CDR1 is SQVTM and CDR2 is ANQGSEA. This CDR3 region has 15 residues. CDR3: CSFGTLRGTQETQYF. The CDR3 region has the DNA TGCAGCTTCGGGACCCTTCGAGGGACCCAAGAGACCCAGTACTTC.

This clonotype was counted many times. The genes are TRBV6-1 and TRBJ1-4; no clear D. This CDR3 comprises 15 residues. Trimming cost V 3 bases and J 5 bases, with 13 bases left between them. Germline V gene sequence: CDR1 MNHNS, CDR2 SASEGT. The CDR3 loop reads CASSDQAGENEKLFF. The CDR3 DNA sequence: TGTGCCAGCAGTGATCAAGCGGGAGAAAATGAAAAACTGTTTTTT.

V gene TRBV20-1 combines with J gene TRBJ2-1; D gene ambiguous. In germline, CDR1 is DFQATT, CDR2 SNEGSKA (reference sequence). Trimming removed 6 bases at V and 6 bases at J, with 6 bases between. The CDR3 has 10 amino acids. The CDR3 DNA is TGCAGTGCCAGCCGCAATGAGCAGTTCTTC. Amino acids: CSASRNEQFF.

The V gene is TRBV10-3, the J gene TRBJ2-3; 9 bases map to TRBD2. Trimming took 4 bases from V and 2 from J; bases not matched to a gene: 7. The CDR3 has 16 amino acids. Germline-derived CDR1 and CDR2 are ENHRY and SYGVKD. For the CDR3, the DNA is TGTGCCATCAGTGGGGGACTAGCCTCTAACACAGATACGCAGTATTTT. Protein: CAISGGLASNTDTQYF.

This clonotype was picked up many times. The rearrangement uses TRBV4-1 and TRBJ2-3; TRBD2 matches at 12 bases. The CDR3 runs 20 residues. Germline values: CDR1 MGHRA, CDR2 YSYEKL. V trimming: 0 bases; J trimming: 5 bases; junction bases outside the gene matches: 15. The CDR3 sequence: CASSQEASGRARGRGDTQYF. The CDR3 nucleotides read TGCGCCAGCAGCCAAGAGGCTAGCGGGAGGGCCCGGGGTCGAGGAGATACGCAGTATTTT.

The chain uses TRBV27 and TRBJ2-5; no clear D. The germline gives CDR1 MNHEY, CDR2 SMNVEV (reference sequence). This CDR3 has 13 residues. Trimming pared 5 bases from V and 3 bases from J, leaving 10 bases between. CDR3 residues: CASSPGLEETQYF. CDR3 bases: TGTGCCAGCAGTCCCGGGTTAGAAGAGACCCAGTACTTC.

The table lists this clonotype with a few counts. This chain's CDR3 is CASRAYNEQFF. CDR3 in DNA: TGTGCCAGCAGGGCTTACAATGAGCAGTTCTTC. This sequence joins TRBV2 and TRBJ2-1; no firm D call. The CDR3 is made up of 11 amino acids. Germline V gene data show CDR1 as SNHLY and CDR2 as FYNNEI. V lost 6 bases, J lost 4 bases, and 4 bases lay in between.

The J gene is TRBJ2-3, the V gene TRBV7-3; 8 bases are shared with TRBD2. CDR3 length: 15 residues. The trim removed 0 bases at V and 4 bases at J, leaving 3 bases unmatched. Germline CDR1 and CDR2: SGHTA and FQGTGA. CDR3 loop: CASSLTGLVPDTQYF. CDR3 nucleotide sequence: TGTGCCAGCAGCTTAACGGGACTAGTACCAGATACGCAGTATTTT.

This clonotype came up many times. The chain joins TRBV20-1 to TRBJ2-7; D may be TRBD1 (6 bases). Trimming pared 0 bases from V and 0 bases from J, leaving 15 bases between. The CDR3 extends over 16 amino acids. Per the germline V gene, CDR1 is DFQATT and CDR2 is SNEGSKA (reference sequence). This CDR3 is CSARDRDRTFSYEQYF. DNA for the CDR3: TGCAGTGCTAGAGATCGTGACAGGACATTCTCCTACGAGCAGTACTTC.

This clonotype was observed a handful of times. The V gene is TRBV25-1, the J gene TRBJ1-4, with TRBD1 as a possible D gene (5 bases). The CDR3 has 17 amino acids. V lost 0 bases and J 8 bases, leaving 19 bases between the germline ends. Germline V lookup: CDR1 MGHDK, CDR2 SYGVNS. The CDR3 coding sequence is TGTGCCAGCAGTGAATATAGCAGGCAGAGGGGAGAAGAAAAACTGTTTTTT. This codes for CASSEYSRQRGEEKLFF.

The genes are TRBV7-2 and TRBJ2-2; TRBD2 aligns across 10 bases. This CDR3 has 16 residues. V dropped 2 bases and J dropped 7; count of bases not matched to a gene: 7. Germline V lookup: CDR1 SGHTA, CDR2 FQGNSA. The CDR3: CASSLWASGSGGELFF. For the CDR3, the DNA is TGTGCCAGCAGCTTATGGGCTAGCGGGAGTGGCGGGGAGCTGTTTTTT.

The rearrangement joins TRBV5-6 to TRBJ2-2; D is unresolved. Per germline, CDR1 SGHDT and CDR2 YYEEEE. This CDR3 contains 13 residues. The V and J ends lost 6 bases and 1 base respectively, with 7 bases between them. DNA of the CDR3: TGTGCCAGCATGAAGGGGAACACCGGGGAGCTGTTTTTT. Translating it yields CASMKGNTGELFF.

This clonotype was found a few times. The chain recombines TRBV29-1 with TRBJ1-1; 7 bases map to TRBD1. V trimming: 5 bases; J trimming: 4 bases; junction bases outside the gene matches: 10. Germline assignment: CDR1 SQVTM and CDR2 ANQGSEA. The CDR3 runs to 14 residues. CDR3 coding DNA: TGCAGCGTTCATACAGGGGACGGGCGCACTGAAGCTTTCTTT. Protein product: CSVHTGDGRTEAFF.

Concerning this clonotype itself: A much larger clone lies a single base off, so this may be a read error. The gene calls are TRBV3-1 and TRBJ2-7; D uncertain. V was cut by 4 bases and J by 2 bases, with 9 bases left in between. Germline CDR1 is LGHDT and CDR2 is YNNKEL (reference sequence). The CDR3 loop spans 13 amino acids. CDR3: CASSPTSTYEQYF. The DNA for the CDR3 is TGTGCCAGCAGCCCGACTTCAACCTACGAGCAGTACTTC.

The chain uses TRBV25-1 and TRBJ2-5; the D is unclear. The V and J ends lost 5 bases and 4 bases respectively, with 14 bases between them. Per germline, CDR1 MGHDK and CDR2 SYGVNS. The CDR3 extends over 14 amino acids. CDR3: CASSPLRSSETQYF. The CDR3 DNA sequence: TGTGCCAGCAGTCCCCTCCGCTCCTCAGAGACCCAGTACTTC.

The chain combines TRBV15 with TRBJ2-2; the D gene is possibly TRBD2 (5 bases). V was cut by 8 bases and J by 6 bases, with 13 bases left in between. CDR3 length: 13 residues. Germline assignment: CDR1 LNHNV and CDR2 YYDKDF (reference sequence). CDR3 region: CATGSKRAGELFF. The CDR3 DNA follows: TGTGCCACCGGGTCTAAGAGGGCCGGGGAGCTGTTTTTT.

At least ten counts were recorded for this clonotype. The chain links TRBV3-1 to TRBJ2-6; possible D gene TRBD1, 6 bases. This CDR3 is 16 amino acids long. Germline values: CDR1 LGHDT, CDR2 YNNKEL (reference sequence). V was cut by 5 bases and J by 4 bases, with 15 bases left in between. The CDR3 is CASSWAGTPGANVLTF. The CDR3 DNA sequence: TGTGCCAGCAGCTGGGCCGGGACACCCGGGGCCAACGTCCTGACTTTC.